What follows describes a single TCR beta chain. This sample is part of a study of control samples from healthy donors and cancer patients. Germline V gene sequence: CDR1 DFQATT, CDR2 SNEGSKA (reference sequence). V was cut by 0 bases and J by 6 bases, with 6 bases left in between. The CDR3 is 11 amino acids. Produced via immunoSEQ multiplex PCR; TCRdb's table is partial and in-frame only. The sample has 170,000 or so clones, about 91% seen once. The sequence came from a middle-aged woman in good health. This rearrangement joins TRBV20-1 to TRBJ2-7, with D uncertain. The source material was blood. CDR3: CSARDPSEQYF. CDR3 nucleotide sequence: TGCAGTGCTAGAGATCCCTCCGAGCAGTACTTC.